This entry describes one T cell receptor (beta chain). The TCR beta repertoire was assessed by survey-level immunoSEQ sequencing. The assay was immunoSEQ multiplex PCR, and TCRdb's table has in-frame clones only and misses some. Of approximately 53,000 clones in the sample, roughly 93% were seen once. V lost 7 bases and J lost 2; bases outside the gene matches: 4. CDR1 is SQVTM, CDR2 ANQGSEA, per germline. The CDR3 loop spans 13 amino acids. The gene calls are TRBV29-1 and TRBJ2-1, with TRBD2 matching over 8 bases. Sequencing was done on a sample of PBMCs. This clonotype originated in a man between 40 and 49 years old with rheumatoid arthritis. Written as DNA, the CDR3 is TGCAGCGCATATAGCGGGGCCTACAATGAGCAGTTCTTC. Translation: CSAYSGAYNEQFF.